This T cell receptor (beta chain) comes out of a study of response to subunit inactivated influenza vaccine. Study-wide findings and caveats: Only a handful of new T cells, the authors suggested, are recruited with each seasonal influenza vaccination.

This clonotype has a count of ten or more. Its antigen is currently unknown. TCRdb itself ran the RT-PCR reads through MiXCR, one entry per CDR3 protein. The repertoire consists of 500,000 to 550,000 distinct CDR3 sequences, with approximately 7.2% occurring once and the leading ten covering around 14%. The CDR3 has 14 amino acids. The germline CDR1 and CDR2 sequences are MNHNS and SASEGT. Trimming removed 6 bases from V and 3 bases from J; junction bases left unmatched: 6. The gene calls are TRBV6-1 and TRBJ2-7, with 9 bases fitting TRBD1. The sequences come from PBMCs from blood, collected roughly 24 months after vaccination. The sequence derives from a man in his fifties or sixties who received an inactivated influenza vaccine. CDR3 DNA sequence: TGTGCCAGCAGCAATCCGGGACAGGGCTACGAGCAGTACTTC. It yields the protein CASSNPGQGYEQYF.